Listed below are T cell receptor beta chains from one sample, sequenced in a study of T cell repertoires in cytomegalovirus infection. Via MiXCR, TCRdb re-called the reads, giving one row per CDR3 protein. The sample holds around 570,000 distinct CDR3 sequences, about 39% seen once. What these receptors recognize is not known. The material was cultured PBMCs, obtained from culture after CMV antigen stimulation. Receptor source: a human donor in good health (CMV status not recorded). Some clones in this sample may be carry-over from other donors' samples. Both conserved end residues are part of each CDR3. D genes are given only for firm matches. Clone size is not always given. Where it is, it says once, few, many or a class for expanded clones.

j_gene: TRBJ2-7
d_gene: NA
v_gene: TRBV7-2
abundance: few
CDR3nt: TGTGCCAGCAGCTCCTGGGTGGGGTCCTACGAGCAGTACTTC
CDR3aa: CASSSWVGSYEQYF

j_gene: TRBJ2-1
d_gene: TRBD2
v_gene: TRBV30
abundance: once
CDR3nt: TGTGCCTGGAGTGTAATAGGACTAGCAGATGAGCAGTTCTTC
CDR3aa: CAWSVIGLADEQFF

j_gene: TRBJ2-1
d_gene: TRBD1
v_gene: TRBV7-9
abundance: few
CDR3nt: TGTGCCAGCAGCTCGGATTCCGGGACAGCATACGAGCAGTTCTTC
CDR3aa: CASSSDSGTAYEQFF

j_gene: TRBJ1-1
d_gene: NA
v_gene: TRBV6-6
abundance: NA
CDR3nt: TGTGCCATTACGGACCTGGGGGGCACTGAAGCTTTCTTT
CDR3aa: CAITDLGGTEAFF

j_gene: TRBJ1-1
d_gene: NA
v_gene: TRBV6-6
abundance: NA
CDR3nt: TGTGCCAGCAGTTACTCGAAGGGGGGAGCTTTCTTT
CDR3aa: CASSYSKGGAFF

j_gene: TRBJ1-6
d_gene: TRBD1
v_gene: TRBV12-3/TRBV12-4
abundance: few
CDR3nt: TGTGCCAGCAGCAAGACAGGGAGAAATTCACCCCTCCACTTT
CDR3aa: CASSKTGRNSPLHF

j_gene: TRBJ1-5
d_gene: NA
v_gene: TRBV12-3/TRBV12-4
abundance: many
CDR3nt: TGTGCCAGCAGCTTCGGGAGAAGCAATCAGCCCCAGCATTTT
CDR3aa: CASSFGRSNQPQHF

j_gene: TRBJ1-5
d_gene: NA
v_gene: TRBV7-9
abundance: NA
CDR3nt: TGTGCCAGCCAGATTGTGAGGGCCTCGACCGGCAATCAGCCCCAGCATTTT
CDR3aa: CASQIVRASTGNQPQHF

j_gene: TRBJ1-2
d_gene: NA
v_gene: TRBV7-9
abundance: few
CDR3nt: TGTGCCAGCAGCTCGACAGTGCCCTATGGCTACACCTTC
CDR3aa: CASSSTVPYGYTF

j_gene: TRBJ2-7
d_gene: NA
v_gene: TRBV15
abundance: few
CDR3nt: TGTGCCACCAGCAGAGATCAGCGGCTAGGGCGGTACGAGCAGTACTTC
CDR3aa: CATSRDQRLGRYEQYF

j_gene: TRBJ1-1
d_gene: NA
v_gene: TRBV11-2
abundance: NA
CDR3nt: TGTGCCAGCAGCTTAACCGGGGTCTCCGCCGACGCTTTCTTT
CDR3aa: CASSLTGVSADAFF

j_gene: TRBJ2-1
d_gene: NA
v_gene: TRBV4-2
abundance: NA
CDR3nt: TGTGCCAGCAGCCCGGAACTCGGGAGCTCCTACAATGAGCAGTTCTTC
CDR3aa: CASSPELGSSYNEQFF

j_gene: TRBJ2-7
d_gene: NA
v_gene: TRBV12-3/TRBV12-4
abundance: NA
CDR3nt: TGTGCCAACGCCCTCCGGGGGGCGGCCTACGAGCAGTACTTC
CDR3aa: CANALRGAAYEQYF

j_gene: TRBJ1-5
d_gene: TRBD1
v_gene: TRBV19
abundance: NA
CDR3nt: TGTGCCAGTAGTATACCAACAGGGGTAGGTCAGCCCCAGCATTTT
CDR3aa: CASSIPTGVGQPQHF

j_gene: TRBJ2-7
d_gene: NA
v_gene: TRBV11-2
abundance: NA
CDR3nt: TGTGCCAGCAGTTCTAATACCCCCTACGAGCAGTACTTC
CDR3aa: CASSSNTPYEQYF

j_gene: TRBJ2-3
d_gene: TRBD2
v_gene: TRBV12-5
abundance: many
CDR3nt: TGTGCTAGTGGTTTTGTAGCGGGGATGTTTTTCGGCACAGATACGCAGTATTTT
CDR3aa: CASGFVAGMFFGTDTQYF

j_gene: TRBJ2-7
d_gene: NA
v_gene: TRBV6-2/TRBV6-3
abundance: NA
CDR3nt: TGTGCCAGCAGCCCGCGGTCTCGCCCTTACGAGCAGTACTTC
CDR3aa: CASSPRSRPYEQYF

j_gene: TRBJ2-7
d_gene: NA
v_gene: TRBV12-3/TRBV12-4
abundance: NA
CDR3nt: TGTGCCAGCAGCATCGCGTCAGGCGAGCAGTACTTC
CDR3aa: CASSIASGEQYF

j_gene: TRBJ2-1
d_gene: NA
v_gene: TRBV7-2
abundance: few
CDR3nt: TGTGCCAGCAGCCCCATTGGAGGGGTCTCCTACAATGAGCAGTTCTTC
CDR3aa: CASSPIGGVSYNEQFF

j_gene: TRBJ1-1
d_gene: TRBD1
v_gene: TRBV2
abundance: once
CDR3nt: TGTGCCAGCCAGGGGGTCCGCACTGAAGCTTTCTTT
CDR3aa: CASQGVRTEAFF

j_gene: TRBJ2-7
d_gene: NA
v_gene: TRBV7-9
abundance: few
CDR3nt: TGTGCCAGCAGCCAGAGAGGGGGGGGGTTCGAGCAGTACTTC
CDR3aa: CASSQRGGGFEQYF

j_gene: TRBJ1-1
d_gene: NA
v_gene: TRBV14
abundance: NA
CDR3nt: TGTGCCAGCAGCCCTGAGGGAATTGAAGCTTTCTTT
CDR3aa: CASSPEGIEAFF